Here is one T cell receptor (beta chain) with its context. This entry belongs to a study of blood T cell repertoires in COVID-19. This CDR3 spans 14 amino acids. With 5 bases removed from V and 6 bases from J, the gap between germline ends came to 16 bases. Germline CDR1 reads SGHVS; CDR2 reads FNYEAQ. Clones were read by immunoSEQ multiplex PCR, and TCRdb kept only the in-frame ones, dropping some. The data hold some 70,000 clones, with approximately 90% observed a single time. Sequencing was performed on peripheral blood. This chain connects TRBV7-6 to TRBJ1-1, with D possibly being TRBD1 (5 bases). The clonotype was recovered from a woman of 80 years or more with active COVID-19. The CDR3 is CASSQQAGSSEAFF. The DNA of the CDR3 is TGTGCCAGCAGCCAACAGGCCGGGAGTTCTGAAGCTTTCTTT.